The 6 T cell receptor beta chains presented below share a single source sample, sequenced in a study of blood T cell repertoires in COVID-19. Assay used: immunoSEQ multiplex PCR; TCRdb lists only in-frame clones, some missing. Of about 180,000 clones listed, around 86% are singletons. Sequenced sample: peripheral blood. These receptors came from a woman aged 30 to 39 with active or convalescent COVID-19.

V is TRBV4-1 and J is TRBJ1-3, with a weak D call TRBD1 (6 bases). The germline CDR1 and CDR2 sequences are MGHRA and YSYEKL. The V end was cut by 4 bases, the J end by 6 bases, with 16 bases between. The CDR3 consists of 15 residues. The CDR3 spells CASSRLRGEENTIYF. Written as DNA, the CDR3 is TGCGCCAGCAGCCGCCTCAGGGGCGAGGAAAACACCATATATTTT.

This clone has just a few counts. The V call is TRBV5-1, the J call TRBJ1-4; possibly TRBD1 for D (5 bases). The CDR3 is 14 residues long. V lost 4 bases to trimming and J lost 4 bases, with 11 bases between them. CDR1 SGHRS and CDR2 YFSETQ come from the germline V gene. CDR3 nucleotide sequence: TGCGCCAGCAGCCTGGCAGGGCTTAATGAAAAACTGTTTTTT. Translation: CASSLAGLNEKLFF.

The rearrangement links TRBV12-5 to TRBJ2-3; tentatively, D is TRBD1 (5 bases). CDR3 size: 14 residues. CDR1 and CDR2 (germline): LGHNT, FRNRAP. Trimming shortened V by 3 bases and J by 9 bases, and 16 bases separated the two germline ends. CDR3 bases: TGTGCTAGTGGTTTTCAGGGTCCCGAAGACACGCAGTATTTT. Protein: CASGFQGPEDTQYF.

The chain employs TRBV19 and TRBJ2-5; 8 bases line up with TRBD2. CDR1 is LNHDA and CDR2 is SQIVND in the germline V gene (reference sequence). This CDR3 has 16 residues. J lost 3 bases, V lost 4 bases, and 10 bases had no gene match. The CDR3 sequence: CASSNPSGGGKETQYF. DNA for the CDR3: TGTGCCAGTAGTAACCCCAGCGGGGGAGGAAAAGAGACCCAGTACTTC. The complete variable domain, with remaining parts taken from reference TRBV19 and TRBJ2-5, reads DGGITQSPKYLFRKEGQNVTLSCEQNLNHDAMYWYRQDPGQGLRLIYYSQIVNDFQKGDIAEGYSVSREKKESFPLTVTSAQKNPTAFYLCASSNPSGGGKETQYFGPGTRLLVL.

The chain joins TRBV11-2 to TRBJ2-1, with TRBD2 matching over 12 bases. Germline CDR1 reads SGHAT; CDR2 reads FQNNGV. There are 14 residues in the CDR3. After removal of 1 base from V and 9 bases from J, the junction contained 1 base not matched to a gene. Here the CDR3 reads CASSLGTSGAEQFF. CDR3 DNA sequence: TGTGCCAGCAGCTTAGGGACTAGCGGGGCTGAGCAGTTCTTC.

The genes are TRBV28 and TRBJ2-1, with D perhaps TRBD2 (5 bases). Trimming pared 2 bases from V and 1 base from J, leaving 12 bases between. CDR3 length: 16 residues. Per germline, CDR1 MDHEN and CDR2 SYDVKM. The CDR3 coding sequence is TGTGCCAGCAGTTTAATTGGGAGTTCTTCCTACAATGAGCAGTTCTTC. Its protein product is CASSLIGSSSYNEQFF.